One and the same sample provided the 24 T cell receptor beta chains below, sequenced in a study of radiotherapy plus CTLA-4 blockade in lung cancer. Profiling relied on immunoSEQ multiplex PCR, and the TCRdb table lists in-frame clones only, not all of them. Among approximately 80,000 clones listed, 70% to 85% were seen once. The sample was peripheral blood, taken from a patient treated with radiotherapy plus ipilimumab. These receptors were taken from a human donor with non-small cell lung cancer whose response to radiotherapy plus ipilimumab could not be evaluated.

This clone was seen at least ten times. V and J are TRBV19 and TRBJ1-1, with 11 bases fitting TRBD1. The J segment lost 3 bases and the V segment lost 5 bases, leaving 5 bases of the junction unmatched. This CDR3 has 15 amino acids. Looked up from germline, CDR1 is LNHDA and CDR2 is SQIVND (reference sequence). The CDR3 DNA is TGTGCCAGTAGTTCGTGGGGACAGGGGGACACTGAAGCTTTCTTT. Translated, it gives CASSSWGQGDTEAFF.

The chain uses TRBV29-1 and TRBJ2-5; 14 nucleotides agree with TRBD2. V lost 6 bases to trimming and J lost 3 bases; unmatched junction nucleotides: 6. The CDR3 length is 15 residues. Germline CDR1 SQVTM, CDR2 ANQGSEA. This chain's CDR3 is CSVGTSGRVEETQYF. CDR3 DNA: TGCAGCGTGGGGACTAGCGGGAGAGTAGAAGAGACCCAGTACTTC.

The chain carries TRBV4-1 and TRBJ2-7, with 13 bases matching TRBD2. The CDR3 length is 19 residues. The germline gives CDR1 MGHRA, CDR2 YSYEKL. Germline trimming cut 4 bases from V and 4 bases from J; bases unmatched to any gene: 16. CDR3 residues: CASSRIQLAGGDTKYEQYF. The CDR3, as DNA: TGCGCCAGCAGCCGGATCCAACTAGCGGGAGGGGATACGAAATACGAGCAGTACTTC.

This clone has a handful of counts. The J gene is TRBJ1-1, the V gene TRBV6-5, with a tentative D call TRBD1 (6 bases). V dropped 2 bases and J dropped 5 bases, with 9 bases sitting between them. There are 13 residues in the CDR3. Germline V gene sequence: CDR1 MNHEY, CDR2 SVGAGI. The CDR3 nucleotides are TGTGCCAGCAGTTACACACAGGGTACTGAAGCTTTCTTT. As protein: CASSYTQGTEAFF.

This clone is a singleton in its sample. The gene calls are TRBV7-2 and TRBJ2-5, with 9 nucleotides matching TRBD2. CDR3 length: 15 residues. V trimming: 2 bases; J trimming: 4 bases; junction bases outside the gene matches: 5. Germline-derived CDR1 and CDR2 are SGHTA and FQGNSA. CDR3 DNA: TGTGCCAGCAGCTTACCAGCGGGGGGCCTAGAGACCCAGTACTTC. This sequence encodes CASSLPAGGLETQYF.

V is TRBV6-1 and J is TRBJ1-1, with 7 bases fitting TRBD1. Germline V lookup: CDR1 MNHNS, CDR2 SASEGT. Unmatched junction bases numbered 6, after V lost 6 bases and J lost 2 bases. This CDR3 comprises 14 residues. Here the CDR3 reads CASRFGTVNTEAFF. As DNA, the CDR3 is TGTGCCAGCAGATTCGGGACAGTAAACACTGAAGCTTTCTTT.

V usage is TRBV6-1 and J usage is TRBJ1-4; tentative D call: TRBD1 (6 bases). The CDR3 has 17 amino acids. Trimming cost V 0 bases and J 3 bases, with 14 bases left between them. CDR1 MNHNS and CDR2 SASEGT come from the germline V gene. DNA of the CDR3: TGTGCCAGCAGTGAAGCCCCACCAGGGGCTTCTAATGAAAAACTGTTTTTT. This translates into CASSEAPPGASNEKLFF.

The V gene is TRBV5-5, the J gene TRBJ2-1; 14 nucleotides agree with TRBD2. This CDR3 is 16 amino acids long. The junction had 0 bases not matched to a gene; V was cut back by 4 bases and J by 0 bases. Germline CDR1 SGHKS, CDR2 YYEKEE (reference sequence). The CDR3 reads CASSGTSGSSYNEQFF. In nucleotides, the CDR3 is TGTGCCAGCAGCGGGACTAGCGGGAGCTCCTACAATGAGCAGTTCTTC.

The chain uses TRBV6-4 and TRBJ1-1; 8 bases align to TRBD1. This CDR3 contains 14 residues. Germline V CDR1 and CDR2: MRHNA, SNTAGT. J gave up 0 bases and V 8 bases, and 5 bases lay outside the gene matches. Here the CDR3 DNA reads TGTGCCAGCGGGGGACAGGTCCTGAACACTGAAGCTTTCTTT. It specifies CASGGQVLNTEAFF.

In its sample, this clone was seen a few times. The chain employs TRBV11-2 and TRBJ1-2; D remains unclear. The length of the CDR3 is 16 residues. Germline CDR1 SGHAT, CDR2 FQNNGV. V was clipped by 5 bases and J by 3 bases, with 19 bases between them. CDR3 loop: CASSPLRGRAHYGYTF. The CDR3, as DNA: TGTGCCAGCAGCCCACTACGGGGTCGAGCCCACTATGGCTACACCTTC. The whole variable domain, filled in from reference TRBV11-2 and TRBJ1-2, reads EAGVAQSPRYKIIEKRQSVAFWCNPISGHATLYWYQQILGQGPKLLIQFQNNGVVDDSQLPKDRFSAERLKGVDSTLKIQPAKLEDSAVYLCASSPLRGRAHYGYTFGSGTRLTVV.

The chain recombines TRBV6-5 with TRBJ1-1; tentatively, D is TRBD1 (5 bases). The CDR3 covers 13 residues. Germline V CDR1 and CDR2: MNHEY, SVGAGI. V dropped 2 bases and J dropped 3 bases, with 7 bases sitting between them. CDR3 loop: CASSYQQDTEAFF. In DNA form, the CDR3 reads TGTGCCAGCAGTTACCAACAGGACACTGAAGCTTTCTTT.

CDR3 protein: CASSITAGRAVYEQYF. The CDR3 DNA reads as TGTGCCAGCAGCATCACGGCCGGGAGGGCCGTATACGAGCAGTACTTC. The chain joins TRBV7-8 to TRBJ2-7; 8 bases agree with TRBD2. V gave up 5 bases and J gave up 4 bases; unmatched junction bases: 13. The CDR3 consists of 16 residues. Germline CDR1 and CDR2: SGHVS and FQNEAQ. The full variable domain, its missing parts supplied by reference TRBV7-8 and TRBJ2-7, is GAGVSQSPRYKVAKRGQDVALRCDPISGHVSLFWYQQALGQGPEFLTYFQNEAQLDKSGLPSDRFFAERPEGSVSTLKIQRTQQEDSAVYLCASSITAGRAVYEQYFGPGTRLTVT.

The chain is built from TRBV30 and TRBJ2-3; D might be TRBD2 (6 bases). The V and J ends lost 3 bases and 3 bases respectively, with 16 bases between them. This CDR3 contains 15 residues. Per the germline V gene, CDR1 is GTSNPN and CDR2 is SVGIG (reference sequence). The CDR3 spells CAWSAGEARTDTQYF. The CDR3 nucleotides are TGTGCCTGGAGCGCCGGGGAGGCGAGAACAGATACGCAGTATTTT. Full variable domain (outside the CDR3, taken from reference TRBV30 and TRBJ2-3): SQTIHQWPATLVQPVGSPLSLECTVEGTSNPNLYWYRQAAGRGLQLLFYSVGIGQISSEVPQNLSASRPQDRQFILSSKKLLLSDSGFYLCAWSAGEARTDTQYFGPGTRLTVL.

The sample holds one count of this clone. This chain connects TRBV7-9 to TRBJ2-7; TRBD1 matches at 7 bases. Trimming at V came to 1 base and at J to 11 bases, leaving 11 bases not matched to a gene. The V gene's germline CDR1 is SEHNR and CDR2 FQNEAQ (reference sequence). The CDR3 has 14 residues. The CDR3, as DNA: TGTGCCAGCAGCTTAGACGGGACAGCAGCTGAAAAGTACTTC. Protein product: CASSLDGTAAEKYF.

J is TRBJ2-3 and V is TRBV7-8; possible D gene TRBD2, 5 bases. Per the germline V gene, CDR1 is SGHVS and CDR2 is FQNEAQ. The V gene lost 3 bases and the J gene lost 2 bases, with 15 bases spanning the gap. The CDR3 sequence is 16 residues long. CDR3 nucleotides: TGTGCCAGCAGCTTGCGCCGGGATTTACCCACAGATACGCAGTATTTT. Its translation: CASSLRRDLPTDTQYF.

V gene TRBV6-1 combines with J gene TRBJ2-7, with a tentative D call TRBD2 (5 bases). CDR3 size: 14 residues. The V gene lost 5 bases and the J gene lost 2 bases, with 13 bases spanning the gap. Looked up from germline, CDR1 is MNHNS and CDR2 is SASEGT. Written as DNA, the CDR3 is TGTGCCAGCAGTCCCGAACTAGGGCCCTACGAGCAGTACTTC. Amino acid sequence: CASSPELGPYEQYF.

This clone was counted a few times. The chain employs TRBV5-1 and TRBJ2-1, with D perhaps matching TRBD2 (5 bases). V lost 5 bases and J lost 7, with 19 bases in between. The CDR3 loop spans 15 amino acids. Per germline, CDR1 SGHRS and CDR2 YFSETQ. The CDR3 here is CASRDMMEVENEQFF. The CDR3 coding sequence is TGCGCCAGCAGGGATATGATGGAGGTAGAGAATGAGCAGTTCTTC.

This clone turned up a few times. V gene TRBV9 combines with J gene TRBJ2-2, with D perhaps TRBD2 (7 bases). Germline loops: CDR1 SGDLS, CDR2 YYNGEE. This CDR3 region has 16 residues. Deletions cut 3 bases from V and 6 bases from J, with 18 bases between. The CDR3 DNA sequence: TGTGCCAGCAGCGGAGAACGGGGGGCCAGGGCCGGGGAGCTGTTTTTT. Protein: CASSGERGARAGELFF.

V and J are TRBV5-8 and TRBJ2-7, with D maybe TRBD1 (5 bases). The CDR3 loop spans 14 amino acids. The germline V gene encodes CDR1 SGHTS and CDR2 YDEGEE. V gave up 5 bases and J gave up 3 bases, with 15 bases separating them. Here the CDR3 DNA reads TGTGCCAGCAGTTTGTTGGGGCAGGTCTACGAGCAGTACTTC. Protein product: CASSLLGQVYEQYF.

The chain employs TRBV2 and TRBJ1-1; D may be TRBD1 (5 bases). CDR3 length: 14 amino acids. Looked up from germline, CDR1 is SNHLY and CDR2 is FYNNEI. V was pared by 6 bases and J by 6 bases, with 17 bases between. CDR3 nucleotides: TGTGCCAGCAGCGACACCTTCGGGACTCCTGAAGCTTTCTTT. Its protein is CASSDTFGTPEAFF.

The sample holds a few counts of this clone. The CDR3 DNA reads as TGTGCCAGCATCCAGGGACACCGTAGCAATCAGCCCCAGCATTTT. Translated, it gives CASIQGHRSNQPQHF. This rearrangement joins TRBV19 to TRBJ1-5; D is perhaps TRBD1 (6 bases). Germline-derived CDR1 and CDR2 are LNHDA and SQIVND (reference sequence). V was shortened by 9 bases and J by 0 bases, with 15 bases between the two germline ends. The CDR3 contains 15 residues.

The chain carries TRBV7-2 and TRBJ1-2, with TRBD1 as a possible D gene (6 bases). CDR3 length: 14 residues. V was pared by 5 bases and J by 11 bases, with 21 bases between. Germline V CDR1 and CDR2: SGHTA, FQGNSA. The chain's CDR3 is CASSPNPGERGYTF. CDR3 sequence (DNA): TGTGCCAGCAGCCCCAACCCAGGGGAACGAGGTTACACCTTC. Complete variable domain (other parts from reference TRBV7-2 and TRBJ1-2): GAGVSQSPSNKVTEKGKDVELRCDPISGHTALYWYRQSLGQGLEFLIYFQGNSAPDKSGLPSDRFSAERTGGSVSTLTIQRTQQEDSAVYLCASSPNPGERGYTFGSGTRLTVV.

The genes are TRBV5-8 and TRBJ2-7, with 8 bases lining up with TRBD1. J lost 3 bases, V lost 5 bases, and 4 bases had no gene match. Germline values: CDR1 SGHTS, CDR2 YDEGEE. CDR3 length equals 13 residues. Here the CDR3 DNA reads TGTGCCAGCAGAGGACAGGGATACTACGAGCAGTACTTC. Residues: CASRGQGYYEQYF.

The chain is built from TRBV6-1 and TRBJ2-1; 8 bases match TRBD2. V lost 0 bases, J lost 9 bases, and 13 bases stayed unmatched. This CDR3 has 17 residues. CDR1 MNHNS and CDR2 SASEGT come from the germline V gene. The CDR3 DNA follows: TGTGCCAGCAGTGAAGCGTTAGCGGGGAATTTAAAGGGTGAGCAGTTCTTC. Protein: CASSEALAGNLKGEQFF.